This T cell receptor beta chain was captured by sequencing in a study of T cell responses to AZD1222 COVID-19 vaccine. V was trimmed by 5 bases and J by 5 bases, leaving 15 bases between them. CDR1 SGHTA and CDR2 FQGNSA come from the germline V gene. This CDR3 has 15 residues. The protocol was immunoSEQ multiplex PCR, while the TCRdb copy is restricted to in-frame clones and leaves out a portion. The sample carries 140,000 or so clones, around nine tenths recorded once. As to this clone: The antigen remains unidentified.

Study outcomes and limitations: Increases in Spike-specific TCR breadth and depth were seen after two AZD1222 doses. White British ancestry dominated among donors, who included more females, and clonal diversity was possibly underestimated. Baseline seropositives among AZD1222 recipients totaled only five to seven. Vaccine-associated CD4 TCRs spanned spike, dominant at 160-218 and 743-854.

The chain uses TRBV7-2 and TRBJ2-2; no clear D gene. The clonotype comes from an adult who received the AZD1222 COVID-19 vaccine. Sequenced material: peripheral blood, taken 28 days after the second AZD1222 dose. The CDR3 sequence is CASSPPRVWTGELFF. CDR3 coding DNA: TGTGCCAGCAGCCCCCCTAGGGTCTGGACCGGGGAGCTGTTTTTT.